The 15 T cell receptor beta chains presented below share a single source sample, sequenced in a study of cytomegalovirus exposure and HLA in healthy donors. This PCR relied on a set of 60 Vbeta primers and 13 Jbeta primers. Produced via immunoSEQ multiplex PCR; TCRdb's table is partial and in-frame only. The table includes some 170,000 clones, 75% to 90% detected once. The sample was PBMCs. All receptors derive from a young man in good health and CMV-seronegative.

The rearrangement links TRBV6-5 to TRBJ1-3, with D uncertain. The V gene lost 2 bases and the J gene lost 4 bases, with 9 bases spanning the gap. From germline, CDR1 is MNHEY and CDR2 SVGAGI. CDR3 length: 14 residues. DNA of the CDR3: TGTGCCAGCAGTTACGGGGAGGTGGGAAACACCATATATTTT. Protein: CASSYGEVGNTIYF.

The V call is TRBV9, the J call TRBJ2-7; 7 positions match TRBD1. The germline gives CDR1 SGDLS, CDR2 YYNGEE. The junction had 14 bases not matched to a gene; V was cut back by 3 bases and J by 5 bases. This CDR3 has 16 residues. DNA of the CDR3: TGTGCCAGCAGCGCCCAGCCAGCAGGGGGATTGGACGAGCAGTACTTC. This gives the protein CASSAQPAGGLDEQYF.

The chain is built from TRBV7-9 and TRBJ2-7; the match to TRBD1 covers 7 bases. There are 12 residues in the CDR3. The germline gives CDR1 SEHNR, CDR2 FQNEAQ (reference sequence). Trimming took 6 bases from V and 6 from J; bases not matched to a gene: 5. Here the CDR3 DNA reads TGTGCCAGCAGTCGCACAGGGGCCGAGCAGTACTTC. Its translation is CASSRTGAEQYF.

DNA for the CDR3: TGTGCCAGCCGGACAGCTTATCAGCCCCAGCATTTT. Residues: CASRTAYQPQHF. J is TRBJ1-5 and V is TRBV6-1; D perhaps matches TRBD1 (6 bases). CDR1 MNHNS and CDR2 SASEGT come from the germline V gene. Trimming cost V 8 bases and J 5 bases, with 10 bases left between them. The CDR3 totals 12 residues.

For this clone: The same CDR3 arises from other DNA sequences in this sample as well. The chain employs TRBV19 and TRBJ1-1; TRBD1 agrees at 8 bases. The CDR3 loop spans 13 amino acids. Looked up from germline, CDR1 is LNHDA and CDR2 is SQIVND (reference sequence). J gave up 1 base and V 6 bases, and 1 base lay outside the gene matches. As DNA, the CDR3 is TGTGCCAGTAGCGGACAGGGGAACACTGAAGCTTTCTTT. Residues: CASSGQGNTEAFF.

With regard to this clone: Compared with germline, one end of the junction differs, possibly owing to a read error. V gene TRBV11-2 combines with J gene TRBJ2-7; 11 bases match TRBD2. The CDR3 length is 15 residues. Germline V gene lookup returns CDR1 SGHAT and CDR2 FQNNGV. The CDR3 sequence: CTSSSLAGGAYEQYF. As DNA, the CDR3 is TGTACCAGCAGCTCCCTAGCGGGAGGTGCCTACGAGCAGTACTTC.

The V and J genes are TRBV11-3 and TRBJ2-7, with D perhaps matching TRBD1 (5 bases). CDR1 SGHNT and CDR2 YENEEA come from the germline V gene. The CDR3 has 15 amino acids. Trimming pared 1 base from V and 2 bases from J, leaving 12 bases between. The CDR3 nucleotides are TGTGCCAGCAGCTTAGGTCAGGGTGAAGCCTACGAGCAGTACTTC. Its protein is CASSLGQGEAYEQYF.

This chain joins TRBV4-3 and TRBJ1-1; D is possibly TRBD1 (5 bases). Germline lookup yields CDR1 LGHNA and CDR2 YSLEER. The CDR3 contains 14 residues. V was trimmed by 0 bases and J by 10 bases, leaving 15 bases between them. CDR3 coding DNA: TGCGCCAGCAGCCAAGATAGGGACTTAGCTCGAGCTTTCTTT. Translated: CASSQDRDLARAFF.

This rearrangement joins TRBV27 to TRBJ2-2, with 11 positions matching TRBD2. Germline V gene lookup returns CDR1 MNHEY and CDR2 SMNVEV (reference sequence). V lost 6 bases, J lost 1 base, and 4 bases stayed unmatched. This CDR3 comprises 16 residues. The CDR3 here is CASRHLAGGNTGELFF. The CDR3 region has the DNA TGTGCCAGCAGACACCTAGCGGGGGGGAACACCGGGGAGCTGTTTTTT.

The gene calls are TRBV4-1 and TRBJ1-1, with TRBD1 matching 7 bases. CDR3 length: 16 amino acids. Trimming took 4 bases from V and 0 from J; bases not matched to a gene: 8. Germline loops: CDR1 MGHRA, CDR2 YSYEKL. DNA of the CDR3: TGCGCCAGCAGCCGCGTTACGGGACAGATGAACACTGAAGCTTTCTTT. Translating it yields CASSRVTGQMNTEAFF.

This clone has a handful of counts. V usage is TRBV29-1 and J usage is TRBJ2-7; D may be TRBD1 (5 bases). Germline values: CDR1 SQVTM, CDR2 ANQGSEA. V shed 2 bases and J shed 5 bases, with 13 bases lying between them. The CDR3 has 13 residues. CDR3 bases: TGCAGCGTTGAAAATTTGGACACCAACGAGCAGTACTTC. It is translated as CSVENLDTNEQYF.

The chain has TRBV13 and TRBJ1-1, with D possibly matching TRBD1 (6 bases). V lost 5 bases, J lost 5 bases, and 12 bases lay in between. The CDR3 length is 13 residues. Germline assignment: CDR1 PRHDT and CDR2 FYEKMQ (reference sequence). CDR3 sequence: CASSPETGTEAFF. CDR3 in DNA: TGTGCCAGCAGCCCCGAAACAGGGACTGAAGCTTTCTTT.

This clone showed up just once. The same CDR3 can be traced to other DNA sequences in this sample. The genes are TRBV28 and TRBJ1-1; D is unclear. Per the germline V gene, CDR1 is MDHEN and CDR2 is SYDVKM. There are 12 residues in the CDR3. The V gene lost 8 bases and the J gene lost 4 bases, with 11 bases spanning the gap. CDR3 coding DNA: TGTGCCAGCTCGCCGCCGGGCACTGAAGCTTTCTTT. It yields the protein CASSPPGTEAFF.

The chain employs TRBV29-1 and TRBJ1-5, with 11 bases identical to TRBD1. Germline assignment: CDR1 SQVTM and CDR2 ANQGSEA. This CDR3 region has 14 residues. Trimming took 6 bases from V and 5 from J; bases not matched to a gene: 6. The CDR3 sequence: CSVGQGGSDQPQHF. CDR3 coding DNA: TGCAGCGTGGGACAGGGGGGAAGCGATCAGCCCCAGCATTTT.

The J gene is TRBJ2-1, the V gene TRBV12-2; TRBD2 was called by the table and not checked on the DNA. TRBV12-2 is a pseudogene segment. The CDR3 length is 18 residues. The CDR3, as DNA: TGTGCAAGTCGCTTACAAATACTAGCGGGATTCTCCTACAATGAGCAGTTCTTC. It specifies CASRLQILAGFSYNEQFF.